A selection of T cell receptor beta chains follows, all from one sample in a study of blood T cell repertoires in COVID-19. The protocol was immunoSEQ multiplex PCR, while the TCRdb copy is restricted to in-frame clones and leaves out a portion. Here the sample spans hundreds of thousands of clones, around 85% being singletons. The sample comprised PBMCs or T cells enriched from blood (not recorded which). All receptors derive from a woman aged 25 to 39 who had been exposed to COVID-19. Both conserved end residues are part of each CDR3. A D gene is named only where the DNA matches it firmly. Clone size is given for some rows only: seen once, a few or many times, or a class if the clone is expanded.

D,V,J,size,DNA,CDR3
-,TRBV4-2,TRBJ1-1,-,TGTGCCAGCACCCTTATAGACATGAACACTGAAGCTTTCTTT,CASTLIDMNTEAFF
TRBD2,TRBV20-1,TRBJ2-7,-,TGCAGTGCTAGTAGCGGGCGCTCCTACGAGCAGTACTTC,CSASSGRSYEQYF
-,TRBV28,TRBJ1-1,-,TGTGCCAGCAGTCGTTCTACGTTCCAAGCTTTCTTT,CASSRSTFQAFF
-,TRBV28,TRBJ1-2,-,TGTGCCAGCAGGCACAGCGAGGGCTCTACGGGCTACACCTTC,CASRHSEGSTGYTF
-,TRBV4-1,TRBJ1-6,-,TGCGCCAGCAGCCAAGAGGTTCGGGGGGGCGCCCCATCCTATAATTCACCCCTCCACTTT,CASSQEVRGGAPSYNSPLHF
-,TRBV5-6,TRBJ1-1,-,TGTGCCAGCAGCTTTGGGCAGGGGAGCACTGAAGCTTTCTTT,CASSFGQGSTEAFF
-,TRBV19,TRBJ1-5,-,TGTGCCAGTACCGAGACCCTAGTGCAGCCCCAGCATTTT,CASTETLVQPQHF
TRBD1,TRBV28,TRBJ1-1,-,TGTGCCAGCCTTCGACAGGGGGCTGGCACTGAAGCTTTCTTT,CASLRQGAGTEAFF
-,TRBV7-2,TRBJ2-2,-,TGTGCCAGCAGCTTAGTCCCGGGGTCCACCGGGGAGCTGTTTTTT,CASSLVPGSTGELFF
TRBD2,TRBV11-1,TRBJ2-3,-,TGTGCCAGCAGCCTACGGCTAGCGGGAGAACGAGATACGCAGTATTTT,CASSLRLAGERDTQYF
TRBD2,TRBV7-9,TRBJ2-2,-,TGTGCCAGCAGCTTAGGCGGGAGGAACACCGGGGAGCTGTTTTTT,CASSLGGRNTGELFF
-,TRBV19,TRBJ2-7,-,TGTGCCAGTAGTATATCCTCGGGGATGTCGAGCTCCTACGAGCAGTACTTC,CASSISSGMSSSYEQYF
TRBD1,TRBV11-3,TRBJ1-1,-,TGTGCCAGCAGCGCAACAGGGGGGAACACTGAAGCTTTCTTT,CASSATGGNTEAFF
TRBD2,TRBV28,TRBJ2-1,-,TGTGCCAGCAGTCCTGACTCTAGCGGGGGGTCGGGGTTCTTC,CASSPDSSGGSGFF
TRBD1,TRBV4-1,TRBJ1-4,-,TGCGCCAGCAGCTTGCAGGGGGCCGAAAAACTGTTTTTT,CASSLQGAEKLFF
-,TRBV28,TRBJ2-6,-,TGTGCCACTAGTAGAAAGGTCCAACCCAACTCTGGGGCCAACGTCCTGACTTTC,CATSRKVQPNSGANVLTF
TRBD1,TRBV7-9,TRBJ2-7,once,TGTGCCAGCAGCCGAAAACAGGGGCCCTACGAGCAGTACTTC,CASSRKQGPYEQYF
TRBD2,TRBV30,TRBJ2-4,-,TGTGCCTGGAGTGTCCGGGGGGGCCCGGAAAACATTCAGTACTTC,CAWSVRGGPENIQYF
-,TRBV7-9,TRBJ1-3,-,TGTGCCAGCAGCTATAACAGGGAGAGCTCTGGAAACACCATATATTTT,CASSYNRESSGNTIYF
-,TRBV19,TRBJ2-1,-,TGTGCCAGTAGGCCGACTCTAGTCAATGAGCAGTTCTTC,CASRPTLVNEQFF
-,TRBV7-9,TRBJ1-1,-,TGTGCCAGCAGCTTATTAGGGGGGAACACTGAAGCTTTCTTT,CASSLLGGNTEAFF
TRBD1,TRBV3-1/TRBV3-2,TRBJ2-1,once,TGTGCCAGCAGCCACCGGGACAGGGGAGGGAATGAGCAGTTCTTC,CASSHRDRGGNEQFF
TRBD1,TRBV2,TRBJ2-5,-,TGTGCCAGCAGTGTACTACGGGACAGGGTAGGAGAGACCCAGTACTTC,CASSVLRDRVGETQYF
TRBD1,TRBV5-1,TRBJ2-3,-,TGCGCCAGCAGGTTGGAGGACAGGGATGCAGATACGCAGTATTTT,CASRLEDRDADTQYF
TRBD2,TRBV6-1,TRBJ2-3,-,TGTGCCAGCAGTGAACTAGCGGGGGGTCGCACAGATACGCAGTATTTT,CASSELAGGRTDTQYF
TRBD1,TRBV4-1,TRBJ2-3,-,TGCGCCAGCAGCCAACAGAGGACAGGGGGCGCGGGCACGCAGTATTTT,CASSQQRTGGAGTQYF
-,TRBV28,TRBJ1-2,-,TGTGCCAGCAGTTTACAGGGCTATGGCTACACCTTC,CASSLQGYGYTF
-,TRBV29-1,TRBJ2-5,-,TGCAGCGCCGGAGGGCGCGAGAGAGAGACCCAGTACTTC,CSAGGRERETQYF
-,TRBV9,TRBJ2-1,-,TGTGCCAGCACCAGTGACAGCTACAATGAGCAGTTCTTC,CASTSDSYNEQFF
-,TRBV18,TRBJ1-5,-,TGTGCCAGCTCCCGGACGGAGGTTCCCCTCAATCAGCCCCAGCATTTT,CASSRTEVPLNQPQHF
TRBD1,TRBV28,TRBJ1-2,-,TGTGCCAGCAGTTTGGCGGGGACAGGAGGGCGAGGCTACACCTTC,CASSLAGTGGRGYTF
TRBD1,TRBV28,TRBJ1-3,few,TGTGCCACCGACAGGGGCACAGGAAACACCATATATTTT,CATDRGTGNTIYF
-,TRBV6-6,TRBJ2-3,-,TGTGCCAGCAGTTCTCCCACAGATACGCAGTATTTT,CASSSPTDTQYF
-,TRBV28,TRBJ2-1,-,TGTGCCAGCAGTCCCCGACCTGTTACAGACCCATCCTACAATGAGCAGTTCTTC,CASSPRPVTDPSYNEQFF
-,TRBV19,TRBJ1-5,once,TGTGCCAGTAGTACGACTCCAGGAGGGAGGGCAAGGCAGCCCCAGCATTTT,CASSTTPGGRARQPQHF
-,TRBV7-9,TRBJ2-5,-,TGTGCCAGCAGCTTAGCAGGGGTTGAGACCCAGTACTTC,CASSLAGVETQYF
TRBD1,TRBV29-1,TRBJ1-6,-,TGCAGCGTTGGGGGCAGGGGGTATAATTCACCCCTCCACTTT,CSVGGRGYNSPLHF
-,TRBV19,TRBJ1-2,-,TGTGCCAGTAGAGGGGGTCCTAACTATGGCTACACCTTC,CASRGGPNYGYTF